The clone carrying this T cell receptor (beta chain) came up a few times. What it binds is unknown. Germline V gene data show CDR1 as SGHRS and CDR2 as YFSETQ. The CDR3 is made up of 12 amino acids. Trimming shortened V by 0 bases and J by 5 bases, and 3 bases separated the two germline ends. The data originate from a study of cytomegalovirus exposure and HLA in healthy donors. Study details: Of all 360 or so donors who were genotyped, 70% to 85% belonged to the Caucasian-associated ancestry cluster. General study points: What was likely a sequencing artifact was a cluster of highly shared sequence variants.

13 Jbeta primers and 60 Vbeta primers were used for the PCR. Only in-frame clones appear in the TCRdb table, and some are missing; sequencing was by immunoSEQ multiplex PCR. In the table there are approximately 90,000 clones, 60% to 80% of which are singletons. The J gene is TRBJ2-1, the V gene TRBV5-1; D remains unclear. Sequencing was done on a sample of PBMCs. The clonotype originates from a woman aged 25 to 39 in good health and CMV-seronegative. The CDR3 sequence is CASSLADNEQFF. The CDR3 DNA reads TGCGCCAGCAGCTTGGCTGACAATGAGCAGTTCTTC.